Shown below are 5 T cell receptor beta chains from a single sample sequenced in a study of shared clonotypes between healthy human individuals. The data were produced by immunoSEQ multiplex PCR, yet TCRdb's version contains in-frame clones alone and is incomplete. The repertoire holds approximately 340,000 clones, with less than 85% as singletons. Sequencing was done on a sample of memory CD4+ T cells sorted from blood. As for subset: CD45RA-negative fraction. Source of these receptors: a man younger than 40 in good health.

The chain joins TRBV4-1 to TRBJ2-7; 7 bases agree with TRBD2. CDR3 length: 16 amino acids. The germline gives CDR1 MGHRA, CDR2 YSYEKL. Losses at the gene ends were 4 bases for V and 3 bases for J; bases not matched to a gene: 12. The CDR3 spells CASSPAGVGVGYEQYF. CDR3 bases: TGCGCCAGCAGCCCCGCGGGAGTGGGGGTGGGCTACGAGCAGTACTTC.

J is TRBJ2-7 and V is TRBV18, with TRBD2 identical over 8 bases. Germline V gene sequence: CDR1 KGHSH, CDR2 LQKENI. After removal of 4 bases from V and 2 bases from J, the junction contained 10 bases not matched to a gene. This CDR3 spans 16 amino acids. The CDR3 is CASSLTSGGNTYEQYF. In DNA, the CDR3 is TGTGCCAGCTCACTTACTAGCGGAGGGAACACCTACGAGCAGTACTTC.

V gene TRBV27 combines with J gene TRBJ2-1; 8 positions agree with TRBD2. V trimming: 0 bases; J trimming: 4 bases; junction bases outside the gene matches: 2. The CDR3 extends over 15 amino acids. Germline CDR1 MNHEY, CDR2 SMNVEV (reference sequence). The CDR3: CASSLSTSGYNEQFF. Written as DNA, the CDR3 is TGTGCCAGCAGTTTATCTACTAGCGGATACAATGAGCAGTTCTTC.

The chain links TRBV28 to TRBJ2-6, with TRBD2 matching 10 bases. J lost 0 bases, V lost 4 bases, and 9 bases had no gene match. Germline V gene data show CDR1 as MDHEN and CDR2 as SYDVKM. The CDR3 totals 19 residues. In nucleotides, the CDR3 is TGTGCCAGCAGTTCCCGGACTAGCGGCATTAGCTCTGGGGCCAACGTCCTGACTTTC. It codes for CASSSRTSGISSGANVLTF.

The chain employs TRBV5-4 and TRBJ2-1, with 9 bases matching TRBD2. The germline CDR1 and CDR2 sequences are SGHNT and YYREEE (reference sequence). The CDR3 contains 17 residues. Losses at the gene ends were 1 base for V and 0 bases for J; bases not matched to a gene: 5. The CDR3 here is CASSLPSGVSSYNEQFF. CDR3 DNA sequence: TGTGCCAGCAGCTTGCCTAGCGGGGTGAGCTCCTACAATGAGCAGTTCTTC.